This TCR beta chain was retrieved from a study of PD-1 blockade in classical Hodgkin lymphoma. For the study at large: With a 2-week interval, patients received intravenous nivolumab at 3 mg/kg.

Measured with immunoSEQ multiplex PCR; TCRdb has only the in-frame clones, and not every one. The sample yields 90,000 to 140,000 clones, about nine tenths seen once. This CDR3 is 14 amino acids long. With 1 base removed from V and 4 bases from J, the gap between germline ends came to 11 bases. The germline CDR1 and CDR2 sequences are LNHNV and YYDKDF (reference sequence). General study findings and limits: Relative to healthy donors, newly diagnosed patients reportedly had lower baseline TCR diversity, which was reported as lower still in relapsed/refractory patients. Patients newly diagnosed and complete responders had comparable baseline diversity. Whereas CD4+ TCR diversity had risen significantly by C4D1, CD8+ TCR diversity had not.

Regarding this clone: What it binds is unknown.

The time point: cycle 4 day 1 (C4D1), after six to seven weeks of nivolumab. Every patient had relapsed following autologous stem cell transplantation, and cohorts differed in brentuximab vedotin exposure. The starting material was peripheral blood mononuclear cells (PBMCs), obtained before the fourth cycle of nivolumab. The rearrangement uses TRBV15 and TRBJ2-7; no clear D gene. The sequence was obtained from a human donor with classical Hodgkin lymphoma. CDR3 nucleotide sequence: TGTGCCACCAGCAGAGGTCCTCCCTCTTACGAGCAGTACTTC. This encodes CATSRGPPSYEQYF.